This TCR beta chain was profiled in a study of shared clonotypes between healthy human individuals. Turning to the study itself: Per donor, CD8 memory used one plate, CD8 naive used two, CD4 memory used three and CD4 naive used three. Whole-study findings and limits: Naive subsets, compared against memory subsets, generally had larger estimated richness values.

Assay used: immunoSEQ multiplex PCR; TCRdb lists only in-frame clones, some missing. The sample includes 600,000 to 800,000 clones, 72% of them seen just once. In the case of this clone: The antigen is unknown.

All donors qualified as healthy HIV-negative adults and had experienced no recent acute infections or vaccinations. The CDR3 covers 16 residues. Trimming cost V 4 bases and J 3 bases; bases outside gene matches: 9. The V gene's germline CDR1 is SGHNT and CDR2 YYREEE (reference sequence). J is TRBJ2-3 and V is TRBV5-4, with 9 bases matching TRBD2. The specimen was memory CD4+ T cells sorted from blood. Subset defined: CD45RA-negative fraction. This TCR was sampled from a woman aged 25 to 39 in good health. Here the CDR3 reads CASSQRAGGETDTQYF. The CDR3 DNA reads TGTGCCAGCAGCCAACGAGCGGGAGGAGAGACAGATACGCAGTATTTT.